This T cell receptor beta chain was recovered during a study of cytomegalovirus exposure and HLA in healthy donors. Findings of the study overall: Later analysis found that TCR beta chains associated with HLA were more clonally expanded than other, equally common chains. Earlier analysis looked at TCR beta V segments, and most were productive about 90% or about 30% of the time.

As for this clone: Its antigen is currently unknown.

PCR employed 60 Vbeta and 13 Jbeta primers. Libraries were prepared by immunoSEQ multiplex PCR; TCRdb keeps only in-frame clonotypes and omits some of them. Of around 100,000 clones listed, about four fifths were seen once; the top ten hold roughly 20%. This CDR3 spans 15 amino acids. The V end was cut by 0 bases, the J end by 0 bases, with 7 bases between. The germline V gene encodes CDR1 SGHDT and CDR2 YYEEEE. The chain joins TRBV5-6 to TRBJ2-1; unclear D gene. This receptor was identified in a man aged 25-40 years in good health and CMV-seropositive. The specimen sequenced was PBMCs. In nucleotides, the CDR3 is TGTGCCAGCAGCTTGGATCCCGGCTCCTACAATGAGCAGTTCTTC. Translation gives CASSLDPGSYNEQFF.